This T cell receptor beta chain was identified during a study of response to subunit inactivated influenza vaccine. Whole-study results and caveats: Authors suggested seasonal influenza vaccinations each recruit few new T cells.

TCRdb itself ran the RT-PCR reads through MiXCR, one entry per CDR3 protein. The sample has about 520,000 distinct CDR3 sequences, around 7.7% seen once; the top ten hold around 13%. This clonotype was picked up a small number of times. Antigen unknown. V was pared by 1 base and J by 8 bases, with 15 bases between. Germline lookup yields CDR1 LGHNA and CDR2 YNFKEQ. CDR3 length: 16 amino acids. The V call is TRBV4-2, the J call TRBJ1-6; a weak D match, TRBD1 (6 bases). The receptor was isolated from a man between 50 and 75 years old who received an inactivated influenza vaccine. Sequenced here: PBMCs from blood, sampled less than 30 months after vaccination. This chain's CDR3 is CASSQVGGRMDSPLHF. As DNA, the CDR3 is TGTGCCAGCAGCCAAGTTGGGGGCAGGATGGATTCACCCCTCCACTTT.